This T cell receptor beta chain is from a study of CD8+ T cells in alopecia areata (dated by TCRdb to between 2017 and 2018). Looking at the study overall: Treated patients were enrolled in an open-label pilot trial of oral tofacitinib at 5 to 10 mg twice daily for moderate-to-severe alopecia areata. Patients stayed on tofacitinib for 6 to 18 months and then had 6 months of follow-up off drug so that delayed response and recurrence could be assessed. For the treated patients, the SALT score, which quantifies what percentage of scalp surface area is affected, served as the measure of disease severity. To study T cell clonal expansion in alopecia areata, the researchers applied high-throughput TCRbeta sequencing to both the C3H/HeJ mouse model and human patients. On the human side, TCRbeta sequencing was run on scalp tissue and on sorted CD4+ and CD8+ peripheral blood T cells from healthy controls and from alopecia areata patients with either patchy or totalis/universalis disease. Tofacitinib-treated patients had biopsies at baseline and at 4 and 24 weeks of treatment, with a later scalp biopsy in several patients. Scalp clonality was compared among normal scalp (n=4), patchy alopecia areata scalp (n=8), and alopecia totalis/universalis scalp (n=8). The RNA source kit depended on sample type: the PAXgene miRNA kit for fixed scalp, the miRNeasy kit for PBMCs, and the RNeasy kit for mouse skin. Amplification of TCRbeta CDR3 regions was done by immunoSEQ multiplex PCR using 35 Vbeta forward primers and 13 Jbeta reverse primers.

To prepare the library, the immunoSEQ multiplex PCR assay was applied. To provide template for TCR sequencing, every sample had RNA extracted and reverse transcribed into cDNA. First-strand cDNA was synthesized using SuperScript III with a 2:1 mix of oligo-dT and random hexamers. A synthetic immune receptor repertoire was used to gauge amplification bias, and whatever bias remained was removed computationally. In the paper's pipeline: Raw reads were preprocessed to remove errors, and CDR3 was defined according to IMGT conventions as the region from the conserved cysteine to phenylalanine. To get clonality, Shannon entropy was normalized by log2 of the number of productive unique TCRs and the result was subtracted from 1. CD4 or CD8 identity of scalp clones was inferred by cross-referencing scalp TCRbeta sequences with sorted blood CD4 and CD8 repertoires. Here the immuneACCESS table is served through TCRdb, limited to in-frame sequences with V and J called. Missing clones are a known gap in these copies; in checked studies unresolved V genes cover under half, and the rest lacks a known reason. That table furnishes V, J and clone size, whereas the DNA furnished D and trimming. The sample yields some 180,000 clones; 51% were counted once. The ten most abundant clones make up around 9.1% of the sample.

Inclusive of the bounding cysteine and phenylalanine, the CDR3 is 15 residues long. Only the CDR3 DNA stays, 45 bases, in frame from base 1. The CDR1 and CDR2 encoded by the germline V gene (reference sequence) are PRHDT and FYEKMQ. At the junction V is shortened by 5 bases and J by 4 bases, with 17 bases in between. General conclusions and limits of the study: Tofacitinib significantly lowered scalp clonality and the number of expanded CD8+ clones among the top 100 scalp clones. Unlike mouse skin, which is dominated by gammadelta T cells, normal human skin has resident alphabeta T cells that are also sequenced, and this complicates analysis of the scalp TCR repertoire. Many expanded lesional clones were found to persist in scalp and blood during tofacitinib treatment, and relapse after treatment cessation may be partly explained by this persistence. Shared TCR sequences between patients were less evident than in mice, which may be partly attributable to HLA diversity in the patient population. Because the treated cohort was small and had only one nonresponder, larger studies are needed to examine links between baseline CD8+ expansion and response. Lesional scalp, especially in alopecia totalis/universalis, showed higher clonality and more expanded CD8+ clones than normal scalp, suggesting antigenic drive.

This clone was observed a handful of times. What this receptor recognizes is not known. It has no much larger one-base neighbor in the sample; base qualities were not kept. What the treatment or condition label conveys for this sample: oral pan-JAK inhibitor, 5-10 mg twice daily. Lesional scalp punch biopsies and peripheral blood were obtained from alopecia areata patients. PBMCs were isolated by density centrifugation and stained for CD3, CD4 and CD8, and CD4+ and CD8+ T cells were sorted on a FACSAria. Sequencing was performed on CD8+ T cells sorted from blood, taken around week 54, from a patient treated with tofacitinib. The source of this sequence is a human donor with alopecia areata. Recombination linked TRBV13 to TRBJ1-2, with a tentative D gene TRBD1 over 5 matching bases. CDR3 sequence: CASSPFKEGIYGYTF. The bases are TGTGCCAGCAGCCCCTTTAAGGAGGGGATCTATGGCTACACCTTC. The CDR3, completed at both ends by the reference TRBV13 and TRBJ1-2 genes, gives the full variable domain AAGVIQSPRHLIKEKRETATLKCYPIPRHDTVYWYQQGPGQDPQFLISFYEKMQSDKGSIPDRFSAQQFSDYHSELNMSSLELGDSALYFCASSPFKEGIYGYTFGSGTRLTVV.